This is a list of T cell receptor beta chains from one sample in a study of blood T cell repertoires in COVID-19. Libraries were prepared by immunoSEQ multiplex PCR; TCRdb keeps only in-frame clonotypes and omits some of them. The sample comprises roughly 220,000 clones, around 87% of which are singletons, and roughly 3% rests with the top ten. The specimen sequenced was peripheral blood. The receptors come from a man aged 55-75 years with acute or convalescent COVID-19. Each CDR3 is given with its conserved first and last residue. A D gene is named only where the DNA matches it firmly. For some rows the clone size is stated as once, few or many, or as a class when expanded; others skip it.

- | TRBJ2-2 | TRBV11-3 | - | CASSLGRGRTGELFF | TGTGCCAGCAGCTTAGGCAGGGGTAGGACCGGGGAGCTGTTTTTT
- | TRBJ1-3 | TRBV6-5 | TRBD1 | CASTIVPGQGGTIYF | TGTGCCAGCACCATAGTCCCGGGACAGGGAGGCACCATATATTTT
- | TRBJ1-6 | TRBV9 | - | CASSVAVDNSPLHF | TGTGCCAGCAGCGTAGCTGTCGATAATTCACCCCTCCACTTT
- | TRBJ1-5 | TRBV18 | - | CASSPYSSDQPQHF | TGTGCCAGCTCACCCTACAGTTCGGATCAGCCCCAGCATTTT
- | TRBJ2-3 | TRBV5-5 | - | CASSLVSGGTDTQYF | TGTGCCAGCAGCTTGGTTTCAGGGGGCACAGATACGCAGTATTTT
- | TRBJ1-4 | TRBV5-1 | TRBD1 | CASGQGRGLEKLFF | TGCGCCAGCGGACAGGGTCGGGGGCTTGAAAAACTGTTTTTT
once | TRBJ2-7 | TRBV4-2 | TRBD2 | CASSQATSGGYEQYF | TGTGCCAGCAGCCAAGCGACTAGCGGGGGTTACGAGCAGTACTTC
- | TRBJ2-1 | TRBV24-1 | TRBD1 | CATSDLGTGDRSDEQFF | TGTGCCACCAGTGATTTGGGGACAGGGGATCGGTCTGATGAGCAGTTCTTC
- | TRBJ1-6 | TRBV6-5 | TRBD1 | CASRGTGDNSPLHF | TGTGCCAGCAGGGGAACAGGGGATAATTCACCCCTCCACTTT
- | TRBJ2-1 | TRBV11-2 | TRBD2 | CASSLGAGDYNEQFF | TGTGCCAGCAGCTTAGGAGCGGGGGACTACAATGAGCAGTTCTTC
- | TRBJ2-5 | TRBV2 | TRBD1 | CASSETGQGRKTQYF | TGTGCCAGCAGTGAAACGGGACAGGGGAGAAAGACCCAGTACTTC
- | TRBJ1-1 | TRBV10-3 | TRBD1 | CAIATGVGLNTEAFF | TGTGCCATCGCGACAGGGGTTGGTCTGAACACTGAAGCTTTCTTT
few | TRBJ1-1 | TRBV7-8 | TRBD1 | CASSLQGAGNTEAFF | TGTGCCAGCAGCCTACAGGGGGCTGGGAACACTGAAGCTTTCTTT
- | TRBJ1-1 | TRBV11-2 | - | CASSPDWGVLMNTEAFF | TGTGCCAGCAGCCCAGATTGGGGGGTCCTCATGAACACTGAAGCTTTCTTT
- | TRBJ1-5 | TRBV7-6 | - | CASSLGPRDSNQPQHF | TGTGCCAGCAGCTTAGGTCCGCGGGATAGCAATCAGCCCCAGCATTTT
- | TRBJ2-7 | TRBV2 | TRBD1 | CASRDRGEQYF | TGTGCCAGCAGGGACAGGGGCGAGCAGTACTTC
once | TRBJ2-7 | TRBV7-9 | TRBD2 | CASSLEGGNAFYEQYF | TGTGCCAGCAGCTTAGAGGGAGGGAATGCTTTCTACGAGCAGTACTTC
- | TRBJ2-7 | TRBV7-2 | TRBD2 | CASRPGLAGTSRAHEQYF | TGTGCCAGCAGACCGGGACTAGCGGGGACCTCAAGGGCCCACGAGCAGTACTTC
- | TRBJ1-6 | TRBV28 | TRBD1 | CASSDRTGHNSPLHF | TGTGCCAGCAGCGACAGGACAGGGCACAATTCACCCCTCCACTTT
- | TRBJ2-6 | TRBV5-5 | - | CASSLASGNSGANVLTF | TGTGCCAGCAGCTTGGCCTCGGGGAACTCTGGGGCCAACGTCCTGACTTTC
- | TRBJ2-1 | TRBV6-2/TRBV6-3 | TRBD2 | CASSPTSGDWNEQFF | TGTGCCAGCAGCCCGACTAGCGGGGACTGGAATGAGCAGTTCTTC
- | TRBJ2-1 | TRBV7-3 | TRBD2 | CASSLVGGGSSFDEQFF | TGTGCCAGCAGCTTAGTGGGCGGGGGATCCTCCTTCGATGAGCAGTTCTTC
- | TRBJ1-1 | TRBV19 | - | CASSMSQGGEAFF | TGTGCCAGTAGTATGTCACAGGGCGGCGAAGCTTTCTTT
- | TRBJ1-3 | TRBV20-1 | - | CSARDRNTIYF | TGCAGTGCTAGAGACAGAAACACCATATATTTT
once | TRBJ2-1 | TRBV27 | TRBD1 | CASSFQGAIDEQFF | TGTGCCAGCAGTTTCCAGGGGGCGATCGATGAGCAGTTCTTC
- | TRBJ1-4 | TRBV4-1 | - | CASSQEGSRAGGLFF | TGCGCCAGCAGCCAAGAGGGATCTCGGGCGGGGGGACTGTTTTTT
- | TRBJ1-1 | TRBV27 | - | CASSPSVNTEAFF | TGTGCCAGCAGTCCTTCAGTGAACACTGAAGCTTTCTTT
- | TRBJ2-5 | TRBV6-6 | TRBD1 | CASSVTGVGETQYF | TGTGCCAGCAGCGTTACAGGGGTTGGGGAGACCCAGTACTTC
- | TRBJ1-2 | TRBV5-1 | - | CASSAPGHSLYGYTF | TGCGCCAGCAGCGCCCCAGGGCATTCCCTCTATGGCTACACCTTC
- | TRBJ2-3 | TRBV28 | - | CASSLLGATGRTDTQYF | TGTGCCAGCAGTTTATTGGGTGCGACGGGGAGAACAGATACGCAGTATTTT
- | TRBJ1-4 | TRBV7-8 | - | CASMGATNEKLFF | TGTGCCAGCATGGGCGCAACTAATGAAAAACTGTTTTTT
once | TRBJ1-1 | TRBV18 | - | CASSKGHLNTEAFF | TGTGCCAGCTCAAAAGGACACCTGAACACTGAAGCTTTCTTT
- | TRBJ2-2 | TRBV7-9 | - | CASTRTDSGELFF | TGTGCCAGCACCCGAACCGACAGCGGGGAGCTGTTTTTT
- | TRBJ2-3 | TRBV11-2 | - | CASSFSRTQYF | TGTGCCAGCAGCTTTAGCCGTACGCAGTATTTT
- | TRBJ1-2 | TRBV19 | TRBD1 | CASSVRRGRRGDNYGYTF | TGTGCCAGTAGCGTTCGCAGGGGGCGAAGGGGAGATAACTATGGCTACACCTTC
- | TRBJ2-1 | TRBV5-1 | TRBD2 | CASSLEGRTRDEQFF | TGCGCCAGCAGCTTGGAAGGCAGGACTAGGGATGAGCAGTTCTTC
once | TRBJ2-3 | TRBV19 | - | CASSIRGGDTQYF | TGTGCCAGTAGTATAAGGGGAGGCGATACGCAGTATTTT
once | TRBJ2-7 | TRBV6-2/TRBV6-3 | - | CASSYSFGALGEQYF | TGTGCCAGCAGTTACTCTTTTGGGGCCCTGGGAGAGCAGTACTTC
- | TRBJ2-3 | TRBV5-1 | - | CASSLRQVGTDTQYF | TGCGCCAGCAGCTTAAGACAGGTCGGCACAGATACGCAGTATTTT
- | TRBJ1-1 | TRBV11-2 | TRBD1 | CASSHTNRGNTEAFF | TGTGCCAGCAGTCACACCAACAGGGGGAACACTGAAGCTTTCTTT
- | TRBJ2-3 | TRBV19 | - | CASSIGTVSTDTQYF | TGTGCCAGTAGTATAGGAACGGTTAGCACAGATACGCAGTATTTT